This T cell receptor (beta chain) comes out of a study of neurological immune-mediated disorders. Findings and limits, study-wide: Private repertoires in all groups were suggested by the finding that expanded clones across subjects shared no CDR3 amino acid sequences.

As to this clonotype: Its matching antigen is unknown.

Template-switch 5'RACE cDNA synthesis added a 10-nucleotide unique molecular identifier. TCRdb reanalysed the 5' RACE reads using MiXCR and keeps one entry per CDR3 protein. Among 50,000 or so distinct CDR3 sequences, roughly a quarter were seen once, and the ten largest hold over 20%. Germline V gene lookup returns CDR1 DFQATT and CDR2 SNEGSKA (reference sequence). The CDR3 sequence is 15 residues long. The ends lost 1 base at V and 6 bases at J; junction bases unmatched: 8. The J gene is TRBJ2-2, the V gene TRBV20-1, with 7 positions matching TRBD2. This TCR was recovered from a woman aged 70 to 79 in good health. The sequenced sample consisted of PBMCs. The CDR3 bases are TGCAGTGCTAGAGTTAGGACTAGTAGAGCCGGGGAGCTGTTTTTT. Translating gives CSARVRTSRAGELFF.